The entry below describes one TCR beta chain. Its antigen is not known. A multiplex PCR was run with 60 Vbeta primers and 13 Jbeta primers. Methods used by the authors: In a later analysis, 8.5 million to 14 million of 65 million to 80 million unique beta chains occurred in at least two donors. Sequenced by immunoSEQ multiplex PCR; TCRdb stores in-frame clones only, minus some. The V and J calls and the clone size are those of that table, but D and trimming were determined from the DNA. The table lists roughly 150,000 clones, roughly three quarters of them singletons. This sample is drawn from a study of cytomegalovirus exposure and HLA in healthy donors. The CDR3 is made up of 14 amino acids. V lost 5 bases and J 2 bases, leaving 13 bases between the germline ends. In germline, CDR1 is SGHTA, CDR2 FQGTGA. The study, taken as a whole, reports: TRBV6-2, TRBV6-3 and some other V segments were unresolvable in 87-base-pair reads. Previous analysis showed most TCR beta V segments were productive about 90% or about 30% of the time.

The sequenced sample was PBMCs. V gene TRBV7-3 combines with J gene TRBJ2-7; D is perhaps TRBD2 (5 bases). The clonotype comes from a man aged 55-75 years in good health and CMV-seronegative. The CDR3 DNA reads TGTGCCAGCAGCCCCGGGGTTGGCGCCTACGAGCAGTACTTC. This encodes CASSPGVGAYEQYF.